This T cell receptor (beta chain) was sequenced in a study of shared clonotypes between healthy human individuals. Study-wide context: The donor group consisted of two women and a few men, aged 18 to 49. Study-wide results and caveats: Depth of sequencing was expected to influence donor clonotype sharing.

Germline V gene sequence: CDR1 SGHTA, CDR2 FQGNSA. V lost 0 bases and J lost 2; bases outside the gene matches: 1. The CDR3 is 14 residues long. In the original workflow: From ImmunoSEQ came sequences covering only the junction and carrying no quality scores, so filtering differed. TCRdb's table, derived via immunoSEQ multiplex PCR, lists solely in-frame clones and lacks some. V, J and clone size derive from that table, while D and trimming were established from the DNA sequence. Among a few million clones, 90% to 95% were seen once, and the ten largest hold about 0.13%. This clone was counted between two and nine times. Its cognate antigen is unknown. Within the sample, other DNA sequences also encode this same CDR3.

The specimen sequenced was naive CD4+ T cells sorted from blood. Subset here: CD45RA+ positively selected. This clonotype originated in a man aged 18 to 29 in good health. The chain combines TRBV7-2 with TRBJ2-7, with 7 bases identical to TRBD2. The chain's CDR3 is CASSLAGGPYEQYF. The CDR3 bases are TGTGCCAGCAGCTTAGCGGGAGGGCCCTACGAGCAGTACTTC.